Listed below are T cell receptor beta chains from one sample, sequenced in a study of cytomegalovirus exposure and HLA in healthy donors. Profiling relied on immunoSEQ multiplex PCR, and the TCRdb table lists in-frame clones only, not all of them. The sample holds 150,000 to 200,000 clones, more than 60% seen once. The sequenced material came from PBMCs. The receptors shown here come from a female donor in good health and CMV-seronegative. Each CDR3 is given with its conserved first and last residue. A D gene is named only where the DNA matches it firmly. The listing skips clone size in some rows; elsewhere it reads once, few, many or a size class.

j_gene,d_gene,abundance,v_gene,CDR3aa,CDR3nt
TRBJ1-1,NA,NA,TRBV30,CAWSDAGNTEAFF,TGTGCCTGGAGTGACGCAGGGAACACTGAAGCTTTCTTT
TRBJ2-7,TRBD2,NA,TRBV18,CASSPELAGVFREQYF,TGTGCCAGCTCACCTGAGCTAGCGGGAGTTTTTCGCGAGCAGTACTTC
TRBJ2-7,TRBD1,NA,TRBV30,CAWSRAGTGTYEQYF,TGTGCCTGGAGTCGAGCCGGGACAGGGACCTACGAGCAGTACTTC
TRBJ2-3,TRBD2,NA,TRBV10-3,CAISVTGTSGDTQYF,TGTGCCATCAGTGTCACCGGGACTAGCGGAGATACGCAGTATTTT
TRBJ1-6,NA,NA,TRBV6-5,CASSYVGRGVNSPLHF,TGTGCCAGCAGTTACGTCGGCAGGGGAGTTAACTCACCCCTCCACTTT
TRBJ2-5,TRBD1,NA,TRBV19,CASSKTTGLETQYF,TGTGCCAGTAGTAAAACGACAGGGTTGGAGACCCAGTACTTC
TRBJ2-7,TRBD1,NA,TRBV28,CASSFPGQGYEQYF,TGTGCCAGCAGTTTCCCGGGACAGGGCTACGAGCAGTACTTC
TRBJ1-1,NA,NA,TRBV4-1,CASSQGMGGGSEAFF,TGCGCCAGCAGCCAAGGTATGGGGGGGGGCTCTGAAGCTTTCTTT
TRBJ1-1,NA,NA,TRBV5-1,CASSFTGLPGTEAFF,TGCGCCAGCAGCTTCACGGGACTTCCGGGCACTGAAGCTTTCTTT
TRBJ1-5,TRBD1,NA,TRBV7-2,CASSPGQKNQPQHF,TGTGCCAGCAGCCCGGGACAGAAGAATCAGCCCCAGCATTTT
TRBJ2-2,NA,NA,TRBV6-1,CASSAQLAGNTGELFF,TGTGCCAGCAGTGCTCAACTAGCAGGGAACACCGGGGAGCTGTTTTTT
TRBJ1-4,TRBD1,NA,TRBV28,CASRTGGNEKLFF,TGTGCCAGCAGGACAGGGGGAAATGAAAAACTGTTTTTT
TRBJ1-1,NA,NA,TRBV9,CASSVVSGVGEAFF,TGTGCCAGCAGCGTAGTTTCAGGGGTTGGGGAAGCTTTCTTT
TRBJ2-7,NA,NA,TRBV2,CASGEGGTYEQYF,TGTGCCAGCGGGGAGGGGGGGACCTACGAGCAGTACTTC
TRBJ2-1,TRBD2,once,TRBV29-1,CSARDRGGLNEQFF,TGCAGCGCCCGAGATCGGGGGGGCCTTAATGAGCAGTTCTTC
TRBJ2-7,TRBD1,NA,TRBV7-6,CASSLGTGGSHEQYF,TGTGCCAGCAGCTTAGGGACAGGGGGCTCCCACGAGCAGTACTTC
TRBJ2-7,TRBD2,NA,TRBV7-2,CASSSGTSSYEQYF,TGTGCCAGCAGCTCCGGGACTAGCTCCTACGAGCAGTACTTC
TRBJ1-6,NA,few,TRBV5-1,CASSARTENSPLHF,TGCGCCAGCAGCGCCCGGACAGAGAATTCACCCCTCCACTTT
TRBJ2-5,NA,NA,TRBV21-1,CASSPRLAGEETQYF,TGTGCCAGCAGCCCTCGACTAGCGGGAGAGGAGACCCAGTACTTC
TRBJ2-7,NA,NA,TRBV7-2,CASSRTLWASYEQYF,TGTGCCAGCAGCCGAACTTTATGGGCCTCCTACGAGCAGTACTTC